Below are 21 T cell receptor beta chains sequenced from a single sample in a study of cytotoxic CD8 clonotypes in ibrutinib-treated CLL. Clones were sequenced by immunoSEQ multiplex PCR, and TCRdb holds only the in-frame ones, with some missing. The sample includes approximately 320,000 clones, roughly 67% of them seen just once. This specimen was PBMCs, taken after 36 months of ibrutinib treatment. Receptor source: a human donor with chronic lymphocytic leukemia.

The chain uses TRBV7-3 and TRBJ2-7, with 10 bases matching TRBD2. The trim removed 9 bases at V and 1 base at J, leaving 9 bases unmatched. Germline V gene sequence: CDR1 SGHTA, CDR2 FQGTGA. CDR3 size: 15 residues. The chain's CDR3 is CASWASGRKSYEQYF. DNA for the CDR3: TGTGCCAGTTGGGCTAGCGGGAGAAAATCCTACGAGCAGTACTTC.

The gene calls are TRBV6-5 and TRBJ1-2, with TRBD1 identical over 8 bases. The V and J ends lost 6 bases and 1 base, in that order; junction bases with no gene match: 7. Germline V CDR1 and CDR2: MNHEY, SVGAGI. The CDR3 is made up of 15 amino acids. The CDR3 nucleotides read TGTGCCAGCAGGGCGGCCGGACAGGGTAACTATGGCTACACCTTC. Residues: CASRAAGQGNYGYTF.

The chain is built from TRBV29-1 and TRBJ2-4; D perhaps matches TRBD1 (5 bases). V was pared by 6 bases and J by 0 bases, with 12 bases between. The CDR3 is 14 residues long. The germline V gene encodes CDR1 SQVTM and CDR2 ANQGSEA. CDR3 region: CSVRQRLAKNIQYF. The DNA of the CDR3 is TGCAGCGTCCGACAGAGGCTAGCCAAAAACATTCAGTACTTC.

The chain combines TRBV4-1 with TRBJ1-4; 10 bases align to TRBD1. CDR3 length: 15 residues. J was trimmed by 8 bases and V by 1 base; bases with no gene match: 4. Germline values: CDR1 MGHRA, CDR2 YSYEKL. CDR3 in DNA: TGCGCCAGCAGCCAAGGGACAGGGGGTAACGAAAAACTGTTTTTT. It specifies CASSQGTGGNEKLFF.

The V and J genes are TRBV7-8 and TRBJ1-5, with 10 bases matching TRBD1. The trim removed 5 bases at V and 7 bases at J, leaving 14 bases unmatched. The CDR3 length is 17 residues. Germline-derived CDR1 and CDR2 are SGHVS and FQNEAQ. The CDR3 bases are TGTGCCAGCAGCCCCGGCTACCGGGACAGGGGTACACAGCCCCAGCATTTT. This gives the protein CASSPGYRDRGTQPQHF.

The rearrangement links TRBV6-1 to TRBJ2-3; TRBD2 matches 7 bases. V lost 7 bases, J lost 5 bases, and 12 bases stayed unmatched. CDR1 and CDR2 (germline): MNHNS, SASEGT. CDR3 size: 15 residues. This CDR3 reads CASTISGPGLDTQYF. The DNA of the CDR3 is TGTGCCAGCACCATTAGCGGGCCAGGCCTAGATACGCAGTATTTT.

This clone was observed a few times. The chain links TRBV2 to TRBJ2-7; D ambiguous. V lost 4 bases and J 5 bases, leaving 12 bases between the germline ends. This CDR3 has 13 residues. Germline lookup yields CDR1 SNHLY and CDR2 FYNNEI. This chain's CDR3 is CASSVESSHEQYF. The CDR3 DNA is TGTGCCAGCAGTGTGGAGTCCAGCCACGAGCAGTACTTC.

This clone was seen only a few times. The rearrangement joins TRBV11-2 to TRBJ2-7; maybe TRBD2 (7 bases). CDR1 is SGHAT, CDR2 FQNNGV, per germline. V dropped 2 bases and J dropped 2 bases, with 10 bases sitting between them. The CDR3 is 14 residues long. The CDR3 is CASSLWEGAYEQYF. DNA of the CDR3: TGTGCCAGCAGCTTATGGGAGGGGGCCTACGAGCAGTACTTC.

The chain uses TRBV5-1 and TRBJ2-3; D may be TRBD2 (5 bases). V lost 1 base to trimming and J lost 4 bases, with 16 bases between them. Germline assignment: CDR1 SGHRS and CDR2 YFSETQ. The CDR3 is 16 residues long. The CDR3 sequence is CASSLYSGIGADTQYF. The CDR3 bases are TGCGCCAGCAGCTTGTATTCGGGGATCGGGGCAGATACGCAGTATTTT.

The chain joins TRBV4-3 to TRBJ2-7; 12 bases agree with TRBD2. Germline trimming cut 2 bases from V and 6 bases from J; bases unmatched to any gene: 11. The V gene's germline CDR1 is LGHNA and CDR2 YSLEER. The CDR3 is 17 amino acids. CDR3 nucleotide sequence: TGCGCCAGCAGCCAACTCCCCCGGACTAGCGGGAATGGCGAGCAGTACTTC. Its translation is CASSQLPRTSGNGEQYF.

The chain recombines TRBV6-5 with TRBJ2-7, with D uncertain. Trimming took off 2 bases at V and 0 bases at J, with 11 bases between the two ends. The length of the CDR3 is 15 residues. Germline V gives CDR1 MNHEY, CDR2 SVGAGI. CDR3 in amino acids: CASSYNPRSSYEQYF. The DNA for the CDR3 is TGTGCCAGCAGTTACAACCCGAGGAGCTCCTACGAGCAGTACTTC.

Only a few counts were recorded for this clone. The chain is built from TRBV19 and TRBJ2-7, with D unclear. Per the germline V gene, CDR1 is LNHDA and CDR2 is SQIVND (reference sequence). CDR3 length equals 14 residues. V was pared by 5 bases and J by 0 bases, with 11 bases between. Written as DNA, the CDR3 is TGTGCCAGTAGTTTCGGACGGACCTCCTACGAGCAGTACTTC. It encodes CASSFGRTSYEQYF.

V gene TRBV10-2 combines with J gene TRBJ2-7; 10 bases are shared with TRBD2. Germline CDR1 WSHSY, CDR2 SAAADI. This CDR3 is built from 15 residues. The V and J ends lost 7 bases and 1 base, in that order; junction bases with no gene match: 7. CDR3 DNA sequence: TGCGCCAGCACCGCTAGCGGGAGTCGTTCCTACGAGCAGTACTTC. Translation gives CASTASGSRSYEQYF.

The V gene is TRBV19, the J gene TRBJ2-5; D remains unclear. CDR3 length: 13 residues. The germline V and J ends were trimmed by 1 base and 2 bases, with 5 bases remaining between them. The V gene's germline CDR1 is LNHDA and CDR2 SQIVND (reference sequence). CDR3: CASSIGPQETQYF. The CDR3 nucleotides read TGTGCCAGTAGTATAGGCCCTCAAGAGACCCAGTACTTC.

The rearrangement uses TRBV4-1 and TRBJ2-1; D call uncertain. CDR1 MGHRA and CDR2 YSYEKL come from the germline V gene. The CDR3 covers 16 residues. The ends were cut back, 0 bases at V and 7 bases at J, with 16 bases in the middle. The CDR3 DNA reads as TGCGCCAGCAGCCAAGAAAGGTACTTAGATAGGAATGAGCAGTTCTTC. This gives the protein CASSQERYLDRNEQFF.

The rearrangement links TRBV2 to TRBJ2-5, with D unclear. The V and J ends lost 7 bases and 2 bases respectively, with 14 bases between them. Germline V lookup: CDR1 SNHLY, CDR2 FYNNEI. The length of the CDR3 is 14 residues. This chain's CDR3 is CASNYIAGQETQYF. The CDR3 DNA sequence: TGTGCCAGCAATTATATAGCAGGTCAAGAGACCCAGTACTTC.

This chain uses TRBV13 with TRBJ1-2; the match to TRBD1 covers 10 bases. V dropped 4 bases and J dropped 5; count of bases not matched to a gene: 16. CDR3 size: 18 residues. Looked up from germline, CDR1 is PRHDT and CDR2 is FYEKMQ (reference sequence). CDR3 in DNA: TGTGCCAGCAGCTGGCGTCGGACAGGGGGTCCAGACCCTTATGGCTACACCTTC. Residues: CASSWRRTGGPDPYGYTF.

This chain joins TRBV5-6 and TRBJ2-7; D may be TRBD1 (5 bases). Trimming left V 0 bases short and J 5 bases short, with 12 bases between. Germline V gene sequence: CDR1 SGHDT, CDR2 YYEEEE. CDR3 length: 14 residues. The CDR3 coding sequence is TGTGCCAGCAGCTTGGCCATAGGGGTCCACGAGCAGTACTTC. Encoded protein: CASSLAIGVHEQYF.

This clone was detected only a few times. The chain links TRBV28 to TRBJ2-7; possibly TRBD1 or TRBD2 for D (5 bases each). The CDR3 has 11 residues. Germline V gives CDR1 MDHEN, CDR2 SYDVKM. Trimming took off 6 bases at V and 4 bases at J, with 7 bases between the two ends. CDR3 nucleotide sequence: TGTGCCAGCAGATGGGGGTACGAGCAGTACTTC. Its translation is CASRWGYEQYF.

The chain combines TRBV25-1 with TRBJ2-5; 7 nucleotides align to TRBD2. The CDR3 loop spans 15 amino acids. V shed 3 bases, J shed 4 bases, and the junction held 8 bases outside the gene matches. CDR1 and CDR2 (germline): MGHDK, SYGVNS. The CDR3 region has the DNA TGTGCCAGCAGTGACCCAGCGGGGAAGGGAGAGACCCAGTACTTC. Its protein product is CASSDPAGKGETQYF.

The chain couples TRBV13 to TRBJ1-5; TRBD1 aligns across 7 bases. V lost 4 bases and J lost 0; bases outside the gene matches: 6. Germline V CDR1 and CDR2: PRHDT, FYEKMQ (reference sequence). The CDR3 loop spans 16 amino acids. The CDR3 region has the DNA TGTGCCAGCAGCTACTACAGGGGAAATAGCAATCAGCCCCAGCATTTT. It is translated as CASSYYRGNSNQPQHF.